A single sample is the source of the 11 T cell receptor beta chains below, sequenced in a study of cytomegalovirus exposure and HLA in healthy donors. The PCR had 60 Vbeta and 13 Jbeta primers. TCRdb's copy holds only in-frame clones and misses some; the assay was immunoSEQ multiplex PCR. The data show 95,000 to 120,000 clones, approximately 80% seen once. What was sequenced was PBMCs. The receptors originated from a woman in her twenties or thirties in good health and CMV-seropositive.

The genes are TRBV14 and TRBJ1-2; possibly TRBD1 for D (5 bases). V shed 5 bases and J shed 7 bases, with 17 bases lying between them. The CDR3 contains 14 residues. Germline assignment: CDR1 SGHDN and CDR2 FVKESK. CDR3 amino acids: CASSTPGGSIGYTF. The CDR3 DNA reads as TGTGCCAGCAGCACGCCCGGGGGTTCTATTGGCTACACCTTC.

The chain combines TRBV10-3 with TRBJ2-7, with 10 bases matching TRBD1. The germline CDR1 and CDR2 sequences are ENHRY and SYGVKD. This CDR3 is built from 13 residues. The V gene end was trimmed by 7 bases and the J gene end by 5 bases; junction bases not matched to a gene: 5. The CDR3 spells CAIMRQGANEQYF. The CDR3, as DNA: TGTGCCATCATGAGACAGGGGGCAAACGAGCAGTACTTC.

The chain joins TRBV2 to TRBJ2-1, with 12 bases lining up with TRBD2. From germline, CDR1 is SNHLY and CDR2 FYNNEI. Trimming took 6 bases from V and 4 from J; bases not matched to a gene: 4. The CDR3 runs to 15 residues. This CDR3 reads CASRMTSGSYNEQFF. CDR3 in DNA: TGTGCCAGCAGGATGACTAGCGGGAGTTACAATGAGCAGTTCTTC. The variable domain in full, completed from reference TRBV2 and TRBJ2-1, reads EPEVTQTPSHQVTQMGQEVILRCVPISNHLYFYWYRQILGQKVEFLVSFYNNEISEKSEIFDDQFSVERPDGSNFTLKIRSTKLEDSAMYFCASRMTSGSYNEQFFGPGTRLTVL.

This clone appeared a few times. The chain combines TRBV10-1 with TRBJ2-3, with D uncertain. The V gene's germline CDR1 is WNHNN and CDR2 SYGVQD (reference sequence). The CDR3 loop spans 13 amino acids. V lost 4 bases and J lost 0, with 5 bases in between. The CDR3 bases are TGCGCCAGCAGTGCGACAAGCACAGATACGCAGTATTTT. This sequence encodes CASSATSTDTQYF.

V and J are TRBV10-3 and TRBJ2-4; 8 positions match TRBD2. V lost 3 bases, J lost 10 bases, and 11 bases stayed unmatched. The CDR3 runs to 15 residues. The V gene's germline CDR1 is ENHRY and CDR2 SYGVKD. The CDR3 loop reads CAISESGGVNRIQYF. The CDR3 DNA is TGTGCCATCAGTGAATCGGGGGGGGTCAATCGGATTCAGTACTTC.

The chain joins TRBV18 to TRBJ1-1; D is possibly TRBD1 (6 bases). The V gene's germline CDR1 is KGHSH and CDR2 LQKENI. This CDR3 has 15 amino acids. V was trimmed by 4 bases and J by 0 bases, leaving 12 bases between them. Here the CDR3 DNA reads TGTGCCAGCTCACAACCCAGGGGAATGAACACTGAAGCTTTCTTT. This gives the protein CASSQPRGMNTEAFF.

The CDR3 protein is CASSRDINTEAFF. CDR3 bases: TGTGCCAGCTCTCGGGACATTAACACTGAAGCTTTCTTT. The chain employs TRBV18 and TRBJ1-1, with D maybe TRBD1 (6 bases). The ends were cut back, 6 bases at V and 2 bases at J, with 10 bases in the middle. Germline V gene sequence: CDR1 KGHSH, CDR2 LQKENI. There are 13 residues in the CDR3.

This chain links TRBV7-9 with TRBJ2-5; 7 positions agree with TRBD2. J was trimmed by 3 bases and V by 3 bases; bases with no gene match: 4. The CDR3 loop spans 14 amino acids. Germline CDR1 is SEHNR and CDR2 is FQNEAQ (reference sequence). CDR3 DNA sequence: TGTGCCAGCAGCTTTGCCGGACTAGAAGAGACCCAGTACTTC. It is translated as CASSFAGLEETQYF.

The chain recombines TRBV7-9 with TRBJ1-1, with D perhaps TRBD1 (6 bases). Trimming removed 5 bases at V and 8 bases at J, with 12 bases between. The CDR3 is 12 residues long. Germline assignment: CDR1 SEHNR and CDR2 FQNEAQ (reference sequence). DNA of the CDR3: TGTGCCAGCAGCCCTGCAGGGGTAGAAGCTTTCTTT. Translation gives CASSPAGVEAFF.

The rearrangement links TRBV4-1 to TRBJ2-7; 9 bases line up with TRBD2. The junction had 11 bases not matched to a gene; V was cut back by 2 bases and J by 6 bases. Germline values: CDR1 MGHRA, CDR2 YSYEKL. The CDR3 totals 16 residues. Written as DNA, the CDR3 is TGCGCCAGCAGCCAATTGTACCCAGCGGGAGGTGTCGAGCAGTACTTC. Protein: CASSQLYPAGGVEQYF.

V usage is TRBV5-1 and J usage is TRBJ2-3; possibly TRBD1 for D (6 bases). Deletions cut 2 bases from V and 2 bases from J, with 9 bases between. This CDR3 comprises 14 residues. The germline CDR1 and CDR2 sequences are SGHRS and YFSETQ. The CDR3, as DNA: TGCGCCAGCAGCTTAGGGGGAAACACAGATACGCAGTATTTT. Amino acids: CASSLGGNTDTQYF.